These 22 T cell receptor beta chains share one sample of origin, sequenced in a study of radiation and T cells in renal cell carcinoma. Described time point: blood 2 weeks post-SBRT. Specified treatment: 15 Gy SBRT to primary tumor, nephrectomy 4 weeks later. The data were produced by immunoSEQ multiplex PCR, yet TCRdb's version contains in-frame clones alone and is incomplete. This sample yields around 130,000 clones, of which approximately 80% are seen a single time; approximately 2% belongs to the top ten. The sample was blood, taken from a patient whose treatment included radiotherapy and nephrectomy. The receptors originated from a woman in her sixties with renal cell carcinoma.

This clone was counted a single time. The chain employs TRBV11-2 and TRBJ2-1; 10 bases agree with TRBD2. The trim removed 3 bases at V and 0 bases at J, leaving 8 bases unmatched. CDR1 is SGHAT, CDR2 FQNNGV, per germline. The CDR3 has 18 amino acids. CDR3 sequence: CASSFGTSGTNSYNEQFF. In nucleotides, the CDR3 is TGTGCCAGCAGCTTCGGTACTAGCGGGACCAACTCCTACAATGAGCAGTTCTTC. The full variable domain, its missing parts supplied by reference TRBV11-2 and TRBJ2-1, is EAGVAQSPRYKIIEKRQSVAFWCNPISGHATLYWYQQILGQGPKLLIQFQNNGVVDDSQLPKDRFSAERLKGVDSTLKIQPAKLEDSAVYLCASSFGTSGTNSYNEQFFGPGTRLTVL.

This clone was detected only once. The V and J genes are TRBV10-1 and TRBJ2-6; no clear D. This CDR3 comprises 14 residues. Germline-derived CDR1 and CDR2 are WNHNN and SYGVQD (reference sequence). Trimming stripped 9 bases from V and 13 bases from J, with 22 bases between. The CDR3 region has the DNA TGCGCCAGGAACCTGGCTAGGGCAGCTGTGGTCCTGACTTTC. Translated, it gives CARNLARAAVVLTF.

The chain joins TRBV6-5 to TRBJ2-2, with D perhaps assigned TRBD1 or TRBD2 (7 bases each). The length of the CDR3 is 15 residues. V lost 4 bases and J 4 bases, leaving 13 bases between the germline ends. Germline lookup yields CDR1 MNHEY and CDR2 SVGAGI. In DNA, the CDR3 is TGTGCCAGCAGTTCCTCCAGGGGGGGCACCGGGGAGCTGTTTTTT. Its protein product is CASSSSRGGTGELFF.

As regards this clone: The sample contains more than one DNA sequence encoding this CDR3. This chain links TRBV5-5 with TRBJ2-6; TRBD1 agrees at 7 bases. CDR1 SGHKS and CDR2 YYEKEE come from the germline V gene (reference sequence). There are 17 residues in the CDR3. V lost 0 bases to trimming and J lost 0 bases; unmatched junction nucleotides: 3. CDR3 protein: CASSLDRGVSGANVLTF. CDR3 bases: TGTGCCAGCAGCTTGGACAGGGGCGTCTCTGGGGCCAACGTCCTGACTTTC.

The chain links TRBV29-1 to TRBJ2-2; the D gene is possibly TRBD2 (6 bases). Germline CDR1 and CDR2: SQVTM and ANQGSEA. V dropped 5 bases and J dropped 2 bases, with 15 bases sitting between them. The CDR3 has 15 amino acids. The CDR3 coding sequence is TGCAGCGTTATCATGCGGGACTTCAACACCGGGGAGCTGTTTTTT. It specifies CSVIMRDFNTGELFF.

The rearrangement links TRBV29-1 to TRBJ1-4; 11 bases align to TRBD1. The V segment lost 6 bases and the J segment 7 bases; nucleotides outside the gene matches: 7. Germline V gives CDR1 SQVTM, CDR2 ANQGSEA. This CDR3 has 14 amino acids. The CDR3, as DNA: TGCAGCGTAGCAGGGACAGGGGGAGGTGAAAAACTGTTTTTT. It specifies CSVAGTGGGEKLFF.

This clone was counted a few times. The chain joins TRBV14 to TRBJ2-5; D is uncertain. Germline V lookup: CDR1 SGHDN, CDR2 FVKESK. Deletions cut 2 bases from V and 5 bases from J, with 6 bases between. The CDR3 is made up of 12 amino acids. DNA of the CDR3: TGTGCCAGCAGCCAACTTAGGGAGACCCAGTACTTC. Residues: CASSQLRETQYF.

The rearrangement joins TRBV4-2 to TRBJ1-2, with D perhaps TRBD1 (6 bases). The V gene lost 0 bases and the J gene lost 7 bases, with 15 bases spanning the gap. The CDR3 has 15 amino acids. Germline V CDR1 and CDR2: LGHNA, YNFKEQ. Here the CDR3 DNA reads TGTGCCAGCAGCCAAGAGGGGGGCGCCGTTGGTGGCTACACCTTC. Residues: CASSQEGGAVGGYTF.

The chain links TRBV4-2 to TRBJ1-6, with D perhaps matching TRBD1 (6 bases). The CDR3 has 15 residues. Germline V gives CDR1 LGHNA, CDR2 YNFKEQ. V lost 4 bases to trimming and J lost 14 bases, with 21 bases between them. CDR3 in amino acids: CASSPRQVLGGTLHF. CDR3 bases: TGTGCCAGCAGCCCTCGACAGGTTTTGGGTGGTACCCTCCACTTT.

The chain employs TRBV9 and TRBJ2-7, with 7 bases lining up with TRBD1. The germline CDR1 and CDR2 sequences are SGDLS and YYNGEE. The CDR3 contains 13 residues. V was clipped by 6 bases and J by 4 bases; unmatched bases: 7. The CDR3 here is CASTTGSGYEQYF. The CDR3 DNA sequence: TGTGCCAGCACGACAGGGTCCGGGTACGAGCAGTACTTC.

The rearrangement uses TRBV7-2 and TRBJ2-6; 9 bases fit TRBD1. Germline CDR1 and CDR2: SGHTA and FQGNSA. CDR3 length equals 18 residues. With 1 base clipped from V and 2 bases from J, the junction kept 6 bases outside the gene matches. CDR3 coding DNA: TGTGCCAGCAGCTTAGGTCACAGGGGGCGCGCTGGGGCCAACGTCCTGACTTTC. Translated, it gives CASSLGHRGRAGANVLTF.

This chain joins TRBV20-1 and TRBJ1-1, with 7 nucleotides matching TRBD1. This CDR3 has 11 residues. The J segment lost 8 bases and the V segment lost 1 base, leaving 1 base of the junction unmatched. The germline gives CDR1 DFQATT, CDR2 SNEGSKA (reference sequence). CDR3 sequence: CSARGDSEAFF. In nucleotides, the CDR3 is TGCAGTGCTAGAGGGGACAGCGAAGCTTTCTTT.

The genes are TRBV4-2 and TRBJ2-4; possible D gene TRBD2, 7 bases. The CDR3 runs 14 residues. CDR1 LGHNA and CDR2 YNFKEQ come from the germline V gene. Between the trimmed V and J ends, which lost 5 bases and 1 base, there was a span of 9 bases. DNA for the CDR3: TGTGCCAGCAGCGGGGGGGCCGCCAAAAACATTCAGTACTTC. Translation gives CASSGGAAKNIQYF.

V gene TRBV10-1 combines with J gene TRBJ2-1, with a weak D call TRBD2 (6 bases). CDR3 size: 15 residues. Germline lookup yields CDR1 WNHNN and CDR2 SYGVQD (reference sequence). V lost 10 bases, J lost 4 bases, and 20 bases lay in between. CDR3 in amino acids: CATHHPETRYNEQFF. The CDR3 DNA follows: TGCGCCACTCACCACCCCGAGACTAGATACAATGAGCAGTTCTTC.

The chain employs TRBV10-2 and TRBJ2-1, with 9 bases lining up with TRBD2. Germline trimming cut 2 bases from V and 0 bases from J; bases unmatched to any gene: 8. Per the germline V gene, CDR1 is WSHSY and CDR2 is SAAADI. CDR3 length: 18 residues. The CDR3 sequence: CASSEPGGGRASYNEQFF. The CDR3 DNA follows: TGCGCCAGCAGTGAGCCGGGGGGCGGGAGGGCCTCCTACAATGAGCAGTTCTTC.

The rearrangement uses TRBV7-9 and TRBJ2-5, with D hard to call. The CDR3 spans 16 residues. The germline CDR1 and CDR2 sequences are SEHNR and FQNEAQ (reference sequence). Trimming removed 11 bases from V and 0 bases from J, with 22 bases in between. The DNA of the CDR3 is TGTGCCTGCGCCAAATCCTGGTTCGACAACCAAGAGACCCAGTACTTC. It translates to CACAKSWFDNQETQYF.

This clone has only one observation. This sequence joins TRBV19 and TRBJ2-1, with D perhaps TRBD2 (5 bases). The ends were cut back, 3 bases at V and 6 bases at J, with 9 bases in the middle. This CDR3 contains 13 residues. Germline CDR1 reads LNHDA; CDR2 reads SQIVND (reference sequence). As DNA, the CDR3 is TGTGCCAGTAGTATGGATCTAGCCAATGAGCAGTTCTTC. As protein: CASSMDLANEQFF.

This chain links TRBV20-1 with TRBJ1-1; the D is unclear. In germline, CDR1 is DFQATT, CDR2 SNEGSKA (reference sequence). This CDR3 has 11 amino acids. CDR3 coding DNA: TGCGTCCTCCGGCCCTTCGCTGAAGCTTTCTTT. As protein: CVLRPFAEAFF.

This chain connects TRBV6-6 to TRBJ1-5; TRBD1 might be the D (5 bases). CDR3 length: 16 residues. Germline V CDR1 and CDR2: MNHNY, SVGAGI (reference sequence). Trimming took off 0 bases at V and 7 bases at J, with 16 bases between the two ends. CDR3 protein: CASSYSKKGTGQPQHF. The CDR3 DNA reads TGTGCCAGCAGTTACTCCAAAAAAGGGACTGGGCAGCCCCAGCATTTT.

Here the CDR3 DNA reads TGTGCCAGCAGCAAAGGACAGCTTCCAAGAGACACTGAAGCTTTCTTT. Amino acid sequence: CASSKGQLPRDTEAFF. The V and J genes are TRBV21-1 and TRBJ1-1; the tabulated D call, TRBD1, remains unverified against the DNA. TRBV21-1 is a documented pseudogene. The CDR3 length is 16 residues.

The rearrangement uses TRBV9 and TRBJ2-5; the match to TRBD1 covers 8 bases. Germline-derived CDR1 and CDR2 are SGDLS and YYNGEE. The V segment lost 0 bases and the J segment 4 bases; nucleotides outside the gene matches: 5. The length of the CDR3 is 15 residues. The CDR3 spells CASSVDPGGAETQYF. The CDR3 nucleotides are TGTGCCAGCAGCGTAGATCCAGGGGGCGCAGAGACCCAGTACTTC. The full variable domain, in which reference TRBV9 and TRBJ2-5 provide the parts outside the CDR3, is DSGVTQTPKHLITATGQRVTLRCSPRSGDLSVYWYQQSLDQGLQFLIQYYNGEERAKGNILERFSAQQFPDLHSELNLSSLELGDSALYFCASSVDPGGAETQYFGPGTRLLVL.

This clone appeared once. The chain links TRBV2 to TRBJ2-5; 10 bases map to TRBD2. The CDR3 has 16 amino acids. V lost 3 bases, J lost 2 bases, and 6 bases stayed unmatched. Germline V gives CDR1 SNHLY, CDR2 FYNNEI. The CDR3 coding sequence is TGTGCCAGCAGTGATTCTGGACTAGCGGCTCAAGAGACCCAGTACTTC. Translation gives CASSDSGLAAQETQYF.